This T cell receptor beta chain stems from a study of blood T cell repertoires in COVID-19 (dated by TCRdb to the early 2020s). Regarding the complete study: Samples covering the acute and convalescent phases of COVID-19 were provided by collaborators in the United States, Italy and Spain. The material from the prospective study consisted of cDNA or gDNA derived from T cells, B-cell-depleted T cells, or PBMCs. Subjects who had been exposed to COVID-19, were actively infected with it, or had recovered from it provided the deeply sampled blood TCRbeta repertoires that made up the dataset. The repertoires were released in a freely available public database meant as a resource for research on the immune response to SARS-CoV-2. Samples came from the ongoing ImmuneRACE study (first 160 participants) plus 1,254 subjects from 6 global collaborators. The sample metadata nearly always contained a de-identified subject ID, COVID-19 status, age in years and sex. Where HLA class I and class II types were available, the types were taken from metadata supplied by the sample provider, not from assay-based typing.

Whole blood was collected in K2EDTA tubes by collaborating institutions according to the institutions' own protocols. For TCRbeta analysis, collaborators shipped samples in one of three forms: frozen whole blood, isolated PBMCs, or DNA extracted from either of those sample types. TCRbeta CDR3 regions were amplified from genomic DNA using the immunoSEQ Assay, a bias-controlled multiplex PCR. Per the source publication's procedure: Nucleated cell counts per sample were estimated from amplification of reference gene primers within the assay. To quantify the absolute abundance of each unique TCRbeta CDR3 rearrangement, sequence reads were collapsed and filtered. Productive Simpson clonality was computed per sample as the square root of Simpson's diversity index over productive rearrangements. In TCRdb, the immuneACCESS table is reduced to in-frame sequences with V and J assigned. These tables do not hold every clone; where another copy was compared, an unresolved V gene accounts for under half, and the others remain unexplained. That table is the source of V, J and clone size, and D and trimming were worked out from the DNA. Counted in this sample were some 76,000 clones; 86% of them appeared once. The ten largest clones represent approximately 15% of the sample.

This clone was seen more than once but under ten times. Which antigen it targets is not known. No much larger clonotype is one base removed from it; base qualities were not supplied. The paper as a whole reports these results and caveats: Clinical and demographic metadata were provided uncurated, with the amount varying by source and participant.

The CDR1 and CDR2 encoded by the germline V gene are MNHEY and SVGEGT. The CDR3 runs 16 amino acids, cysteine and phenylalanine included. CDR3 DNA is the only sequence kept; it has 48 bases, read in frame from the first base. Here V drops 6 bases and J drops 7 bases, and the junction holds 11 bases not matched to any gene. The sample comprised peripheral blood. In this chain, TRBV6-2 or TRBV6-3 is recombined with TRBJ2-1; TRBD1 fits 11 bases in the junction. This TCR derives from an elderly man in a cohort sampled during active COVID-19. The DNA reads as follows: TGTGCCAGCAGCTCGGGCCCGGACAGGGGGCGAAATGAGCAGTTCTTC. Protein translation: CASSSGPDRGRNEQFF.